This T cell receptor (beta chain) came from a study of blood T cell repertoires in COVID-19. Trimming took 4 bases from V and 4 from J, leaving 16 bases between them. The V gene's germline CDR1 is LGHDT and CDR2 YNNKEL (reference sequence). The CDR3 is 16 amino acids. As handled by the study authors: The assay estimated nucleated cells by amplifying reference gene primers. Produced via immunoSEQ multiplex PCR; TCRdb's table is partial and in-frame only. Clone size and V and J calls were adopted from that table, with D and trimming inferred from the DNA. The profile shows 200,000 to 300,000 clones, 65% to 90% of them singletons.

The source of this sequence is a man aged 30 to 45 with active or convalescent COVID-19. The sample was peripheral blood. This chain links TRBV3-1 (or the pseudogene TRBV3-2) with TRBJ2-2, with a tentative D call TRBD1 (6 bases). As DNA, the CDR3 is TGTGCCAGCAGCCCGGGGACAACCGTAGCCACCGGGGAGCTGTTTTTT. Translation gives CASSPGTTVATGELFF.